This is a list of T cell receptor beta chains from one sample in a study of shared clonotypes between healthy human individuals. Sequencing was performed with immunoSEQ multiplex PCR; in TCRdb, only in-frame clones are kept and a portion is missing. The sample lists roughly 2 million clones; approximately 94% were seen once. The sequenced sample consisted of naive CD4+ T cells sorted from blood. Source of these receptors: a man in his late teens or twenties in good health. CDR3s include the opening cysteine and the closing phenylalanine or tryptophan. A D gene is named only where the DNA matches it firmly. Expanded clones are given a class, and other clones once, few, many or no size at all.

D,J,V,size,DNA,CDR3
-,TRBJ2-1,TRBV29-1,-,TGCAGCGTTGATACGGGGTATAATGAGCAGTTCTTC,CSVDTGYNEQFF
TRBD1,TRBJ1-6,TRBV19,-,TGTGCCAGTAGTACAGACGGACAGGGTCGTTCACCCCTCCACTTT,CASSTDGQGRSPLHF
-,TRBJ1-1,TRBV5-1,-,TGCGCCAGCAGCTTGGCCGGGCGGATTGAAGCTTTCTTT,CASSLAGRIEAFF
TRBD1,TRBJ2-5,TRBV5-1,-,TGCGCCAGCAGCTTCACCGGGACAGCACAAGAGACCCAGTACTTC,CASSFTGTAQETQYF
-,TRBJ1-2,TRBV19,-,TGTGCCAGTAGTACCCTCGAGGGGCAGGGAGGCTACACCTTC,CASSTLEGQGGYTF
-,TRBJ2-3,TRBV11-2,-,TGTGCCAGCACCCGCGTGGGAGATACGCAGTATTTT,CASTRVGDTQYF
-,TRBJ2-3,TRBV7-9,-,TGTGCCACCTCTCCCGGGACTCTTAGCACAGATACGCAGTATTTT,CATSPGTLSTDTQYF
TRBD1,TRBJ2-5,TRBV7-3,-,TGTGCCAGCAGCTTAAGGCCAGGGGGACGAGAGACCCAGTACTTC,CASSLRPGGRETQYF
TRBD2,TRBJ2-3,TRBV30,-,TGTGCCTGGAGTGTACTGAGGACTAGCGGGGGTACAGATACGCAGTATTTT,CAWSVLRTSGGTDTQYF
-,TRBJ2-2,TRBV30,-,TGTGCCCTGGGACAAGCGAACACCGGGGAGCTGTTTTTT,CALGQANTGELFF
-,TRBJ2-7,TRBV7-2,-,TGTGCCAGCAGCCTCAGTATAGGCGAGCAGTACTTC,CASSLSIGEQYF
-,TRBJ2-1,TRBV5-6,-,TGTGCCAGCACCGGTAGGAGGGTTAACAATGAGCAGTTCTTC,CASTGRRVNNEQFF
TRBD1,TRBJ1-2,TRBV5-4,-,TGTGCCAGCAGCCTAAAGACAGGGGGGAGCTATGGCTACACCTTC,CASSLKTGGSYGYTF
-,TRBJ2-2,TRBV9,-,TGTGCCAGCAGCGTAGGGTCTGGTACCGGGGAGCTGTTTTTT,CASSVGSGTGELFF
TRBD2,TRBJ2-7,TRBV30,-,TGTGCCTGGAGGAGGACTAGCGGCTCCTACGAGCAGTACTTC,CAWRRTSGSYEQYF
TRBD1,TRBJ2-5,TRBV5-1,-,TGCGCCAGCAGCCCGTCGGGACAGGGTTGGGAGACCCAGTACTTC,CASSPSGQGWETQYF
-,TRBJ2-3,TRBV11-3,-,TGTGCCAGCAGCCCAGGGTTTGGCACAGATACGCAGTATTTT,CASSPGFGTDTQYF
TRBD1,TRBJ1-6,TRBV30,few,TGTGCCTGGGGGACAGGGAGCTCCTATAATTCACCCCTCCACTTT,CAWGTGSSYNSPLHF
-,TRBJ2-7,TRBV12-1,-,TGTGCCAGCAGCTCCCAAGGACGGGTCTCAAGCGAGCAGTACTTC,CASSSQGRVSSEQYF
-,TRBJ2-2,TRBV9,-,TGTGCCAGCAGCGTAAGGGCAGCGAACACCGGGGAGCTGTTTTTT,CASSVRAANTGELFF
-,TRBJ1-2,TRBV15,-,TGTGCCACCAGCAACCCCGTCGGGAGCCTCTATGGCTACACCTTC,CATSNPVGSLYGYTF
-,TRBJ2-5,TRBV10-3,-,TGTGCCATCAGTGAGTCGAGGACGTACGGGGCCCAGTACTTC,CAISESRTYGAQYF
-,TRBJ1-4,TRBV18,-,TGTGCCAGCTCACCAAGGGAGAGGGCTACTAATGAAAAACTGTTTTTT,CASSPRERATNEKLFF
-,TRBJ2-1,TRBV6-5,-,TGTGCCAGCAGTCCCCGGACACCTCTAACAATGGAGCAGTTCTTC,CASSPRTPLTMEQFF
-,TRBJ2-7,TRBV5-5,-,TGTGCCAGCAGCTTTGGCCTAGGCCTCTACGAGCAGTACTTC,CASSFGLGLYEQYF
TRBD2,TRBJ2-1,TRBV10-3,-,TGTGCCATCAGTGGGGCTAGCGGGGGAAGGTACAATGAGCAGTTCTTC,CAISGASGGRYNEQFF
-,TRBJ1-2,TRBV2,-,TGTGCCAGCAGTGACTTACGTTTTGGGGACAAAGACTATGGCTACACCTTC,CASSDLRFGDKDYGYTF
-,TRBJ1-1,TRBV14,once,TGTGCCAGCAGCCGAGATCACATTGAAGCTTTCTTT,CASSRDHIEAFF
TRBD1,TRBJ1-1,TRBV10-1,few,TGCGCCAGCAGTGGACGACAGGGAACCACTGAAGCTTTCTTT,CASSGRQGTTEAFF
TRBD2,TRBJ2-3,TRBV7-2,-,TGTGCCAGCAGCTTAGTGGTCGGGAGGGGCACAGATACGCAGTATTTT,CASSLVVGRGTDTQYF
-,TRBJ2-7,TRBV1,-,TGCACCAGCAGCCAAGATCGGACTAGCACAAGTGGAACCTACGAGCAGTACTTC,CTSSQDRTSTSGTYEQYF
-,TRBJ2-3,TRBV5-6,-,TGTGCCAGCAGCTCTGTGGGTCCGAGCACAGATACGCAGTATTTT,CASSSVGPSTDTQYF
TRBD1,TRBJ2-4,TRBV7-3,-,TGTGCCAGCAGCGCGGGACAGGGGCCTCTGTACTTC,CASSAGQGPLYF
TRBD1,TRBJ2-7,TRBV7-9,-,TGTGCCAGCAGCTCCCGCCCCCATCGGGACAGGGGGTACTCCTACGAGCAGTACTTC,CASSSRPHRDRGYSYEQYF